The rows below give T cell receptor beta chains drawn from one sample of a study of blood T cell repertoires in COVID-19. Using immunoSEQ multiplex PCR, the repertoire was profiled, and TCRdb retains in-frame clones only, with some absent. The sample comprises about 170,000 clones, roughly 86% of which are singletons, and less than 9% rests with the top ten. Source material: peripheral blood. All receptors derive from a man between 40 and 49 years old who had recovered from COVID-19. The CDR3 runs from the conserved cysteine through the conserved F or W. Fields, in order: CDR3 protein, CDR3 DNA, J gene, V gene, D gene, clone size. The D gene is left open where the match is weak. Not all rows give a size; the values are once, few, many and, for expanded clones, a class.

CASSPWEGSGNTIYF TGTGCCAGCAGCCCATGGGAGGGTTCTGGAAACACCATATATTTT TRBJ1-3 TRBV9 . .
CATRRTSSQQFF TGTGCCACCAGAAGAACTAGCAGCCAGCAGTTCTTC TRBJ2-1 TRBV15 . .
CATSRAIGLAGAGWETQYF TGTGCCACCAGCAGAGCAATAGGGCTAGCGGGGGCGGGCTGGGAGACCCAGTACTTC TRBJ2-5 TRBV15 TRBD2 once
CASRDRSRGTEAFF TGTGCCAGCAGGGATCGAAGTCGGGGCACTGAAGCTTTCTTT TRBJ1-1 TRBV6-5 . .
CASSYGATDTQYF TGTGCCAGCTCCTATGGGGCCACAGATACGCAGTATTTT TRBJ2-3 TRBV18 . .
CASSLYGSGNQPQHF TGTGCCAGCAGCTTATACGGTTCGGGCAATCAGCCCCAGCATTTT TRBJ1-5 TRBV7-2 . .
CASSQDQGDTQYF TGTGCCAGCAGCCAAGATCAGGGTGATACGCAGTATTTT TRBJ2-3 TRBV14 . .
CASSLPAGGIYEQYF TGTGCCAGCAGCTTACCAGCGGGAGGGATCTACGAGCAGTACTTC TRBJ2-7 TRBV11-2 TRBD2 .
CASSPMDRMGGYTF TGTGCCAGCAGCCCCATGGACAGAATGGGTGGCTACACCTTC TRBJ1-2 TRBV5-6 . .
CASSQPGLASEQYF TGCGCCAGCAGCCAGCCTGGACTAGCAAGCGAGCAGTACTTC TRBJ2-7 TRBV4-1 TRBD2 few
CASSLTGEQLIMNTEAFF TGTGCCAGCTCACTCACAGGGGAACAACTGATCATGAACACTGAAGCTTTCTTT TRBJ1-1 TRBV18 TRBD1 .
CASSDRFGELFF TGTGCCAGCAGTGACCGTTTCGGGGAGCTGTTTTTT TRBJ2-2 TRBV6-4 . .
CASSTSGRGSYEQYF TGTGCCAGTAGCACCAGCGGGAGGGGCTCCTACGAGCAGTACTTC TRBJ2-7 TRBV19 TRBD2 .
CASSGSGGRGDTQYF TGTGCCAGCAGCGGTAGCGGGGGTAGGGGAGATACGCAGTATTTT TRBJ2-3 TRBV9 TRBD2 .
CASSPAGRSTDTQYF TGTGCCAGCTCACCGGCAGGGCGAAGCACAGATACGCAGTATTTT TRBJ2-3 TRBV18 . .
CASSLLGGGGQPQHF TGTGCCAGCAGTTTATTGGGAGGGGGTGGGCAGCCCCAGCATTTT TRBJ1-5 TRBV28 . .
CASSPPAGGPDTQYF TGTGCCAGCTCACCGCCAGCGGGAGGGCCAGATACGCAGTATTTT TRBJ2-3 TRBV18 TRBD2 .
CASSRTGASYGYTF TGCGCCAGCAGCCGAACAGGGGCCAGCTATGGCTACACCTTC TRBJ1-2 TRBV4-3 TRBD1 once
CASSFRYEQYF TGTGCCAGCAGTTTTCGTTACGAGCAGTACTTC TRBJ2-7 TRBV12-3/TRBV12-4 . .
CASSYNVLGMQFF TGTGCCAGCAGTTACAACGTCCTCGGGATGCAGTTCTTC TRBJ2-1 TRBV6-5 . .
CASSLESNTPGHPVYEQYF TGTGCCAGCAGCCTCGAATCCAACACCCCGGGACACCCGGTCTACGAGCAGTACTTC TRBJ2-7 TRBV7-8 . .
CASSQASVQGDEQYF TGTGCCAGCAGCCAAGCTAGTGTCCAGGGGGACGAGCAGTACTTC TRBJ2-7 TRBV4-2 TRBD1 .
CASRSATYEQYF TGTGCCAGCAGGTCAGCGACCTACGAGCAGTACTTC TRBJ2-7 TRBV27 . .
CASKRDRPNNEQFF TGTGCCAGTAAGAGGGACAGACCCAACAATGAGCAGTTCTTC TRBJ2-1 TRBV19 TRBD1 .
CASGDSHEQYF TGTGCCAGCGGGGACAGCCACGAGCAGTACTTC TRBJ2-7 TRBV28 TRBD1 once
CASSLGGTGRGAQYF TGTGCCAGCAGCTTAGGAGGGACAGGGAGGGGAGCCCAGTACTTC TRBJ2-5 TRBV7-8 TRBD1 .
CASNPDRRGEQYF TGTGCCAGCAATCCCGACCGCCGGGGCGAGCAGTACTTC TRBJ2-7 TRBV6-8 . .
CAWSPKEGLGEKLFF TGTGCCTGGAGTCCGAAGGAGGGGTTGGGTGAAAAACTGTTTTTT TRBJ1-4 TRBV30 . .
CASSPASGNTEAFF TGTGCCAGCTCACCCGCTTCCGGGAACACTGAAGCTTTCTTT TRBJ1-1 TRBV18 . .
CASSSGGTGAEKLFF TGTGCCAGCAGCTCAGGGGGGACAGGGGCTGAAAAACTGTTTTTT TRBJ1-4 TRBV7-2 TRBD1 .
CASSAGQGGFYEQYF TGTGCCAGCAGTGCGGGACAGGGCGGGTTTTACGAGCAGTACTTC TRBJ2-7 TRBV27 TRBD1 .
CASSLLGQQETQYF TGCGCCAGCAGCTTGTTGGGACAGCAAGAGACCCAGTACTTC TRBJ2-5 TRBV5-1 TRBD1 once
CATSIPDRGEQYF TGTGCCACCAGCATCCCCGACAGGGGCGAGCAGTACTTC TRBJ2-7 TRBV15 TRBD1 few
CASSLEGIAKNIQYF TGTGCCAGCAGCTTAGAGGGGATCGCCAAAAACATTCAGTACTTC TRBJ2-4 TRBV7-2 . .
CASSPVQGAAFF TGTGCCAGCAGTCCTGTACAGGGGGCGGCTTTCTTT TRBJ1-1 TRBV6-5 TRBD1 few
CASSLAGQGGQPQHF TGTGCCAGCAGCTTAGCGGGACAGGGTGGACAGCCCCAGCATTTT TRBJ1-5 TRBV7-9 TRBD1 .
CASRGSNGVYNSPLHF TGTGCCAGCCGAGGGTCCAATGGCGTATATAATTCACCCCTCCACTTT TRBJ1-6 TRBV7-9 . .
CAISTGTGYYEQYF TGTGCCATCAGTACCGGGACAGGTTACTACGAGCAGTACTTC TRBJ2-7 TRBV10-3 TRBD1 .
CASSPVGPSNEKLFF TGTGCCAGCAGCCCAGTGGGGCCGTCTAATGAAAAACTGTTTTTT TRBJ1-4 TRBV4-2 . .
CAISDTGTGNTIYF TGTGCCATCAGTGATACAGGAACTGGAAACACCATATATTTT TRBJ1-3 TRBV10-3 . .
CASSFGGVRGSYEQYF TGTGCCAGCAGCTTCGGAGGGGTTCGGGGCTCCTACGAGCAGTACTTC TRBJ2-7 TRBV11-2 . .
CASKSDSSNYGYTF TGTGCCAGCAAATCGGACAGTTCAAACTATGGCTACACCTTC TRBJ1-2 TRBV2 . few
CASSLSFLSYEQYF TGTGCCAGCAGTTTATCCTTTTTATCCTACGAGCAGTACTTC TRBJ2-7 TRBV27 . .
CASSYVGGLAKNIQYF TGTGCCAGCAGTTACGTCGGCGGCCTAGCCAAAAACATTCAGTACTTC TRBJ2-4 TRBV6-5 . .
CASSRTGGLSDTIYF TGTGCCAGCTCACGGACAGGGGGTTTATCGGACACCATATATTTT TRBJ1-3 TRBV18 TRBD1 .
CASSLGGQPQHF TGTGCCAGCAGCTTAGGGGGCCAGCCCCAGCATTTT TRBJ1-5 TRBV7-9 . .
CASIRQGSTDTQYF TGTGCCAGCATCCGACAGGGGTCCACAGATACGCAGTATTTT TRBJ2-3 TRBV6-1 TRBD1 .